This T cell receptor (beta chain) was sequenced during a study of cytomegalovirus exposure and HLA in healthy donors (TCRdb year 2017). In terms of the full investigation: A later analysis indicated that the 120 validation repertoires were generated on the platform also employed for the roughly 730 repertoires of the first cohort. The aim of the study was to test whether cataloging public T cell receptors could identify signatures of past pathogen exposure. Along with the roughly 700-subject first cohort, a separate validation cohort of over a hundred different subjects was used. The study combined high-throughput TCR immunosequencing, statistical association of individual TCRs with disease status, and machine learning to predict cytomegalovirus infection status. Findings and caveats that apply to the study as a whole: A total of some 180 TCR beta chains were listed by the study as associated with cytomegalovirus. Most TCR sequences were seen in very few donors, while some public TCRs were found in many individuals. A later analysis found that TCRs clustered in the first cohort also tended to co-occur in the 95 to 150 validation repertoires, with approximately 94% of cluster scores above 0. The classifier was reported to diagnose cytomegalovirus status with high specificity and sensitivity in both the original cohort and the validation cohort. All 120 or so repertoires were used to score co-occurrence in the validation cohort in a later analysis, because that analysis had no HLA typing for the cohort. A few of the identified cytomegalovirus-associated TCR beta chains were confirmed in vitro to be specific for cytomegalovirus antigens. It was suggested by the authors that the approach could potentially be generalized to other disease states and immunological phenotypes.

A word on this clone: Its antigen remains undetermined. No clone much larger than this one lies a single base away; base qualities are absent.

Counted from cysteine to phenylalanine, this CDR3 has 17 amino acids. Solely the CDR3 DNA is kept, with 51 bases framed from the first base. Unmatched junction bases come to 10, with V trimmed by 0 bases and J by 5 bases. CDR1 and CDR2 are drawn from the germline V gene: KGHSH, LQKENI. Donors formed part of the validation cohort, which comprised about 120 subjects and was distinct from the first cohort of 690 or so subjects. The protocol used for the library was the immunoSEQ multiplex PCR assay. On the authors' methods: A statistical classification framework was developed to diagnose cytomegalovirus status using the catalog of TCR beta chain sequences. TCRdb took over this immuneACCESS table, retaining in-frame rearrangements with V and J assigned. Such tables are incomplete; in checked studies, under half of the missing clones stem from an unresolved V gene, and the remainder is unexplained. The V and J calls and clone size come from that table; D and trimming were worked out from the DNA. For this sample there are some 200,000 clones; around 90% appear just once. The ten largest clonotypes hold around 1% of the sample.

This TCR derives from a woman aged 18-35 years in good health and CMV-seronegative. The material sequenced was PBMCs. Recombination joined TRBV18 with TRBJ2-5, with 9 middle bases fitting TRBD2. The CDR3 corresponds to CASSPPGLAQGSETQYF. The DNA sequence is TGTGCCAGCTCACCACCGGGACTAGCTCAGGGGAGTGAGACCCAGTACTTC.